The T cell receptor beta chain under discussion was sequenced for a study of blood T cell repertoires in COVID-19. Profiling relied on immunoSEQ multiplex PCR, and the TCRdb table lists in-frame clones only, not all of them. The sample carries 65,000 to 75,000 clones, about 92% recorded once. The germline V gene encodes CDR1 SGDLS and CDR2 YYNGEE. The CDR3 is 15 amino acids. Trimming cost V 3 bases and J 2 bases; bases outside gene matches: 8. This TCR was recovered from a man aged 45 to 65 with acute or convalescent COVID-19. This rearrangement joins TRBV9 to TRBJ2-7; 7 bases match TRBD2. Sequencing input: peripheral blood. In nucleotides, the CDR3 is TGTGCCAGCAGCGGGGCCGGGACTAACCCCTACGAGCAGTACTTC. This codes for CASSGAGTNPYEQYF.